Here is one TCR beta chain with its context. Its matching antigen is unknown. This entry comes from a study of cytomegalovirus exposure and HLA in healthy donors. In germline, CDR1 is SGHRS, CDR2 YFSETQ. The CDR3 is 13 residues long. Primers included in the PCR were 60 Vbeta and 13 Jbeta primers. Data came from immunoSEQ multiplex PCR; TCRdb stores just in-frame clones and leaves some out. Its clone listing holds about 140,000 clones. Notes on the study in general: A later analysis reportedly identified an Asian-associated ancestry cluster as carrying fewer N-insertions than the roughly 670-donor mean. TCR beta sequences reportedly predicted most subjects' HLA-A and HLA-B alleles accurately. About 90% or about 30% of the time was how often most TCR beta V segments were productive, according to an earlier analysis. Most TCRs appeared rarely, but some public TCRs recurred in many donors.

Input material: PBMCs. This receptor was obtained from a man aged 35 to 55 in good health and CMV-seronegative. The V gene is TRBV5-1, the J gene TRBJ2-5, with 7 bases that match TRBD1. The tail of the sequence fits TRBJ2-7 better, so the J call may be wrong. The CDR3 spells CASSYLQGYEQYF. The CDR3 DNA follows: TGCGCCAGCAGCTACTTACAGGGGTACGAGCAGTACTTC.